The 13 T cell receptor beta chains below were found in one sample sequenced in a study of blood T cell repertoires in COVID-19. Sequenced by immunoSEQ multiplex PCR; TCRdb stores in-frame clones only, minus some. The sample carries about 170,000 clones, about 90% recorded once. Input material: PBMCs or T cells enriched from blood (not recorded which). These receptors were obtained from a woman in her forties or fifties who had recovered from COVID-19.

The rearrangement uses TRBV18 and TRBJ1-5; D remains ambiguous. The CDR3 spans 14 residues. Germline values: CDR1 KGHSH, CDR2 LQKENI. Between the trimmed V and J ends, which lost 4 bases and 4 bases, there was a span of 11 bases. This chain's CDR3 is CASSREGPNQPQHF. The DNA for the CDR3 is TGTGCCAGCTCACGGGAGGGCCCAAATCAGCCCCAGCATTTT. Full variable domain (missing parts from reference TRBV18 and TRBJ1-5): NAGVMQNPRHLVRRRGQEARLRCSPMKGHSHVYWYRQLPEEGLKFMVYLQKENIIDESGMPKERFSAEFPKEGPSILRIQQVVRGDSAAYFCASSREGPNQPQHFGDGTRLSIL.

The CDR3 region has the DNA TGTGCCAGCAGCGTAGGATCACAGAGCTCCTATAATTCACCCCTCCACTTT. Protein: CASSVGSQSSYNSPLHF. V usage is TRBV9 and J usage is TRBJ1-6; D not certain. V was trimmed by 0 bases and J by 0 bases, leaving 10 bases between them. The CDR3 spans 17 residues. Germline lookup yields CDR1 SGDLS and CDR2 YYNGEE. Together with reference TRBV9 and TRBJ1-6, the CDR3 gives the full variable domain: DSGVTQTPKHLITATGQRVTLRCSPRSGDLSVYWYQQSLDQGLQFLIQYYNGEERAKGNILERFSAQQFPDLHSELNLSSLELGDSALYFCASSVGSQSSYNSPLHFGNGTRLTVT.

This chain uses TRBV18 with TRBJ2-4; 7 bases are shared with TRBD1. Trimming removed 1 base from V and 5 bases from J; junction bases left unmatched: 5. This CDR3 is 15 amino acids long. Germline assignment: CDR1 KGHSH and CDR2 LQKENI. The CDR3 nucleotides read TGTGCCAGCTCACCACAACAGGGGTTCCAAAACATTCAGTACTTC. Its translation: CASSPQQGFQNIQYF. Looking up the rest from reference TRBV18 and TRBJ2-4 gives the full variable domain: NAGVMQNPRHLVRRRGQEARLRCSPMKGHSHVYWYRQLPEEGLKFMVYLQKENIIDESGMPKERFSAEFPKEGPSILRIQQVVRGDSAAYFCASSPQQGFQNIQYFGAGTRLSVL.

V usage is TRBV11-2 and J usage is TRBJ2-2, with 8 positions matching TRBD2. Germline CDR1 is SGHAT and CDR2 is FQNNGV. Trimming took 3 bases from V and 5 from J; bases not matched to a gene: 8. CDR3 length: 16 residues. CDR3 coding DNA: TGTGCCAGCAGCTTGAGAGGGGCTAGCGGGACCGGGGAGCTGTTTTTT. Amino acid sequence: CASSLRGASGTGELFF.

The chain joins TRBV7-9 to TRBJ2-7; 16 nucleotides agree with TRBD2. V dropped 4 bases and J dropped 8; count of bases not matched to a gene: 8. Per germline, CDR1 SEHNR and CDR2 FQNEAQ (reference sequence). The CDR3 extends over 16 amino acids. Written as DNA, the CDR3 is TGTGCCAGCAGCTCAATGGGACTAGCGGGAGGGCCGCAGCAGTACTTC. Protein sequence: CASSSMGLAGGPQQYF.

This sequence joins TRBV2 and TRBJ2-2, with D perhaps TRBD1 (6 bases). Per germline, CDR1 SNHLY and CDR2 FYNNEI. The CDR3 has 14 residues. V lost 5 bases and J 5 bases, leaving 12 bases between the germline ends. The CDR3 is CASSKTGYTGELFF. The CDR3 DNA is TGTGCCAGCAGTAAGACAGGTTATACCGGGGAGCTGTTTTTT.

The chain links TRBV5-5 to TRBJ2-3; 7 positions agree with TRBD1. The CDR3 is 15 residues long. Germline V gives CDR1 SGHKS, CDR2 YYEKEE (reference sequence). J lost 2 bases, V lost 7 bases, and 10 bases had no gene match. DNA for the CDR3: TGTGCCAGCCGGTCGAGGACAGGACACACAGATACGCAGTATTTT. This translates into CASRSRTGHTDTQYF.

The gene calls are TRBV5-4 and TRBJ2-7; TRBD1 matches at 7 bases. From germline, CDR1 is SGHNT and CDR2 YYREEE (reference sequence). CDR3 length: 14 residues. J lost 5 bases, V lost 4 bases, and 9 bases had no gene match. Here the CDR3 DNA reads TGTGCCAGCAGCCCTGGACAGGCCCGCCACGAGCAGTACTTC. Translating gives CASSPGQARHEQYF.

This clone was seen only once. The DNA of the CDR3 is TGCGCCAGCAGCCCCGACTTATATGGTGAAAAACTGTTTTTT. Its translation: CASSPDLYGEKLFF. V is TRBV5-1 and J is TRBJ1-4; D remains unclear. Germline loops: CDR1 SGHRS, CDR2 YFSETQ. This CDR3 region has 14 residues. Trimming removed 4 bases from V and 7 bases from J, with 14 bases in between.

This clone appeared a few times. The CDR3 sequence: CASSRGEDQPQHF. The DNA of the CDR3 is TGTGCCAGCAGTCGAGGGGAGGATCAGCCCCAGCATTTT. This chain connects TRBV12-3 or TRBV12-4 to TRBJ1-5; tentative D call: TRBD1 (5 bases). CDR3 length: 13 amino acids. Deletions cut 5 bases from V and 5 bases from J, with 10 bases between.

The chain links TRBV24-1 to TRBJ2-5; 7 bases are a match to TRBD2. The CDR3 extends over 15 amino acids. CDR1 KGHDR and CDR2 SFDVKD come from the germline V gene. V trimming: 4 bases; J trimming: 2 bases; junction bases outside the gene matches: 6. The CDR3 loop reads CATSEGGTDQETQYF. The CDR3 nucleotides are TGTGCCACCAGTGAGGGGGGGACGGATCAAGAGACCCAGTACTTC.

The rearrangement uses TRBV3-1 (or the pseudogene TRBV3-2) and TRBJ2-1, with a possible D match to TRBD2 (5 bases). Trimming left V 3 bases short and J 4 bases short, with 28 bases between. The length of the CDR3 is 20 residues. CDR1 LGHDT and CDR2 YNNKEL come from the germline V gene (reference sequence). The DNA of the CDR3 is TGTGCCAGCAGCCATCCCGGGGTAGCATTAGCGAGGTCCCCTTACAATGAGCAGTTCTTC. Translated, it gives CASSHPGVALARSPYNEQFF.

This clone was observed a handful of times. This chain joins TRBV12-3 or TRBV12-4 and TRBJ1-5; D gene ambiguous. V was pared by 9 bases and J by 0 bases, with 9 bases between. The CDR3 covers 13 residues. CDR3 protein: CASVQVSNQPQHF. The CDR3 nucleotides are TGTGCCAGTGTGCAGGTTAGCAATCAGCCCCAGCATTTT.